A selection of T cell receptor beta chains follows, all from one sample in a study of CD8+CD57+ T cells in acquired aplastic anemia. TCRdb recomputed calls from the reads with MiXCR, one row per CDR3 protein. The top ten hold around three fifths of the sample, which has 220,000 or so distinct CDR3 sequences, 65% seen once. The material sequenced was sorted CD4+, CD8+, or CD8+CD57+ T cells (not recorded which) from PBMCs. These receptors all stem from a human donor with aplastic anemia. CDR3s include the opening cysteine and the closing phenylalanine or tryptophan. D genes are given only for firm matches. Only part of the rows carry a size: once, few, many, or a class if the clone is expanded.

V: TRBV12-3/TRBV12-4; J: TRBJ2-1; length: 12; size: -; D: -; DNA: TGTGCCAGCAGGCCCTTACGGGAAGAGCAGTTCTTC; CDR3: CASRPLREEQFF
V: TRBV6-5; J: TRBJ2-7; length: 14; size: -; D: -; DNA: TGTGCCAGCAGTTGGACAAGTCAGGGGTCCGAGCAGTACTTC; CDR3: CASSWTSQGSEQYF
V: TRBV7-9; J: TRBJ2-5; length: 15; size: -; D: TRBD1; DNA: TGTGCTAGCAGCTTATCTCCGACAGGGAAGGAGACCCAGTACTTC; CDR3: CASSLSPTGKETQYF
V: TRBV19; J: TRBJ1-4; length: 13; size: -; D: -; DNA: TGTGCCAGTACCGATAGGACTAATGAAAAACTGTTTTTT; CDR3: CASTDRTNEKLFF
V: TRBV7-8; J: TRBJ2-1; length: 16; size: once; D: -; DNA: TGTGCCAGCAGCCCCCATGAGAGGAGCTCCTACAATGAGCAGTTCTTC; CDR3: CASSPHERSSYNEQFF
V: TRBV20-1; J: TRBJ2-5; length: 15; size: -; D: -; DNA: TGCAGTGCTAAACCGCTCGGACAAAACCAAGAGACCCAGTACTTC; CDR3: CSAKPLGQNQETQYF
V: TRBV29-1; J: TRBJ2-5; length: 12; size: -; D: -; DNA: TGCAGCGCCCTATCTCCGGGGGAGACCCAGTACTTC; CDR3: CSALSPGETQYF
V: TRBV7-9; J: TRBJ1-5; length: 10; size: -; D: -; DNA: TGTGCCAGTGAATGGCAGCCCCAGCATTTT; CDR3: CASEWQPQHF
V: TRBV7-3; J: TRBJ1-6; length: 12; size: -; D: -; DNA: TGTGCCAGCAGCTTTCTGAATTCACCCCTCCACTTT; CDR3: CASSFLNSPLHF
V: TRBV7-6; J: TRBJ1-5; length: 15; size: -; D: -; DNA: TGTGCCAGCAGCCTAGGCGGGGGTTTCAATCAGCCCCAGCATTTT; CDR3: CASSLGGGFNQPQHF
V: TRBV4-3; J: TRBJ2-2; length: 17; size: -; D: -; DNA: TGCGCCAGCAGCCAATACCCGCCGGGAGAGGGCACCGGGGAGCTGTTTTTT; CDR3: CASSQYPPGEGTGELFF
V: TRBV7-8; J: TRBJ1-2; length: 13; size: -; D: -; DNA: TGTGCCAGCAGCTTCGAGGGCCAAGGTGGCTACACCTTC; CDR3: CASSFEGQGGYTF
V: TRBV2; J: TRBJ1-1; length: 15; size: -; D: -; DNA: TGTGCCAGCAGAGACAGTACAGGACTGAACACTGAAGCTTTCTTT; CDR3: CASRDSTGLNTEAFF
V: TRBV20-1; J: TRBJ2-1; length: 14; size: many; D: TRBD1; DNA: TGCAGTGCTAGGTCAGGACAGGGGTACAATGAGCAGTTCTTC; CDR3: CSARSGQGYNEQFF
V: TRBV9; J: TRBJ1-1; length: 17; size: -; D: TRBD1; DNA: TGTGCCAGCAGCACCCCCACGGGGACAGGGGAAAAAACTGAAGCTTTCTTT; CDR3: CASSTPTGTGEKTEAFF
V: TRBV20-1; J: TRBJ2-1; length: 15; size: -; D: -; DNA: TGCAGTGCTAGAGATCGAGGAGGGAGTGGCGATGAGCAGTTCTTC; CDR3: CSARDRGGSGDEQFF
V: TRBV7-2; J: TRBJ2-3; length: 20; size: -; D: TRBD2; DNA: TGTGCCAGCAGCTTAGAGCTAGCGGGGGGGGTTTTTTACATGGCAGATACGCAGTATTTT; CDR3: CASSLELAGGVFYMADTQYF
V: TRBV20-1; J: TRBJ1-5; length: 15; size: -; D: TRBD1; DNA: TGCAGTGCTAGTCTCGGACAGGGTGTTAGCCAGCCCCAGCATTTT; CDR3: CSASLGQGVSQPQHF
V: TRBV5-1; J: TRBJ2-2; length: 15; size: -; D: -; DNA: TGCGCCAGCAGCTTAGGGAATCAGGTGGCCGGGGAGCTGTTTTTT; CDR3: CASSLGNQVAGELFF
V: TRBV7-6; J: TRBJ2-7; length: 15; size: -; D: TRBD2; DNA: TGTGCCAGCAGCTTAGGGGAGGGAATACCCTACGAGCAGTACTTC; CDR3: CASSLGEGIPYEQYF
V: TRBV19; J: TRBJ2-5; length: 14; size: few; D: -; DNA: TGTGCCAGTAGTATAGCAGTCTTCCAAGAGACCCAGTACTTC; CDR3: CASSIAVFQETQYF
V: TRBV6-2/TRBV6-3; J: TRBJ2-2; length: 11; size: many; D: -; DNA: TGTGCCAGCAGCCTAGCTGTGGAGCTGTTTTTT; CDR3: CASSLAVELFF
V: TRBV7-9; J: TRBJ1-1; length: 15; size: -; D: -; DNA: TGTGCCAGCAGCCGCCCCAGGGGAATGAACACTGAAGCTTTCTTT; CDR3: CASSRPRGMNTEAFF
V: TRBV2; J: TRBJ1-2; length: 15; size: -; D: TRBD1; DNA: TGTGCCAGCAGTGAAATCGGACAGGGATCCTATGGCTACACCTTC; CDR3: CASSEIGQGSYGYTF
V: TRBV2; J: TRBJ2-2; length: 13; size: -; D: -; DNA: TGTGCCAGCCGACAGGTGAACACCGGGGAGCTGTTTTTT; CDR3: CASRQVNTGELFF
V: TRBV9; J: TRBJ2-2; length: 16; size: -; D: TRBD2; DNA: TGTGCCAGCAGCGTTGCTAGCGGGATCGGCACCGGGGAGCTGTTTTTT; CDR3: CASSVASGIGTGELFF
V: TRBV19; J: TRBJ1-6; length: 17; size: -; D: TRBD1; DNA: TGTGCCAGTAGTCAACGGGACAGGAGCTCCTATAATTCACCCCTCCACTTT; CDR3: CASSQRDRSSYNSPLHF
V: TRBV15; J: TRBJ2-4; length: 15; size: -; D: TRBD1; DNA: TGTGCCACCAGCACACTAGGGACAGGTGGGAACATTCAGTACTTC; CDR3: CATSTLGTGGNIQYF
V: TRBV10-3; J: TRBJ1-2; length: 14; size: -; D: -; DNA: TGTGCCATCAGTGTAGGGGTAACGAGGGATGGCTACACCTTC; CDR3: CAISVGVTRDGYTF
V: TRBV19; J: TRBJ2-7; length: 15; size: -; D: TRBD2; DNA: TGTGCCAGTAGTATGGGACTAGCGGGAGGCTACGAGCAGTACTTC; CDR3: CASSMGLAGGYEQYF
V: TRBV5-1; J: TRBJ1-2; length: 13; size: once; D: -; DNA: TGCGCCAGCAGCTTTTCCAGGGATTTTGGCTACACCTTC; CDR3: CASSFSRDFGYTF
V: TRBV20-1; J: TRBJ1-2; length: 14; size: -; D: -; DNA: TGCAGTGCTAGATCAGCAGGGCTTAACTATGGCTACACCTTC; CDR3: CSARSAGLNYGYTF
V: TRBV20-1; J: TRBJ2-1; length: 13; size: -; D: -; DNA: TGCAGTGCTAGAGATCTCAAGGGCAATGAGCAGTTCTTC; CDR3: CSARDLKGNEQFF
V: TRBV7-8; J: TRBJ2-3; length: 14; size: few; D: -; DNA: TGTGCCAGCAGCTTAGGAGGGTATGGCGATACGCAGTATTTT; CDR3: CASSLGGYGDTQYF
V: TRBV2; J: TRBJ2-7; length: 14; size: few; D: -; DNA: TGTGCCAGCAGTGTAGGGACAAAAGGGCACGAGCAGTACTTC; CDR3: CASSVGTKGHEQYF
V: TRBV24-1; J: TRBJ1-5; length: 14; size: once; D: -; DNA: TGTGCCACCCATATGTGGGATGGGCATCAGCCCCAGCATTTT; CDR3: CATHMWDGHQPQHF
V: TRBV7-9; J: TRBJ1-5; length: 15; size: -; D: -; DNA: TGTGCCAGCAGCCTCGGGGCAGGGGAAAATCAGCCCCAGCATTTT; CDR3: CASSLGAGENQPQHF
V: TRBV20-1; J: TRBJ2-7; length: 13; size: -; D: -; DNA: TGCAGTGCTGCGGTCGCCTCCTCCTACGAGCAGTACTTC; CDR3: CSAAVASSYEQYF
V: TRBV5-1; J: TRBJ2-1; length: 15; size: -; D: -; DNA: TGCGCCAGCACGACTACCGGTTCCTCCTACAATGAGCAGTTCTTC; CDR3: CASTTTGSSYNEQFF
V: TRBV2; J: TRBJ2-7; length: 16; size: many; D: TRBD2; DNA: TGTGCCAGCAGTGATCTGATAGCGGGGGGCTCCGGGGAGCAGTACTTC; CDR3: CASSDLIAGGSGEQYF
V: TRBV19; J: TRBJ2-1; length: 14; size: -; D: -; DNA: TGTGCCACAGAGAGTTCCAGCTCCTACAATGAGCAGTCCTTC; CDR3: CATESSSSYNEQSF
V: TRBV2; J: TRBJ2-7; length: 14; size: many; D: -; DNA: TGTGCCAGCAGTGAAGCGAACAGAGCCTACGAGCAGTACTTC; CDR3: CASSEANRAYEQYF
V: TRBV24-1; J: TRBJ1-1; length: 14; size: -; D: -; DNA: TGTGCCACCAGTGACCCGGACAAACCACTGAAATACTTCTTT; CDR3: CATSDPDKPLKYFF
V: TRBV9; J: TRBJ1-5; length: 15; size: -; D: -; DNA: TGTGCCAGCAGCCTTACAGGGACGAAGAATCAGCCCCAGCATTTT; CDR3: CASSLTGTKNQPQHF
V: TRBV14; J: TRBJ1-1; length: 13; size: few; D: -; DNA: TGTGCCAGCAGCCAAGATATGAACACTGAAGCTTTCTTT; CDR3: CASSQDMNTEAFF
V: TRBV25-1; J: TRBJ1-6; length: 12; size: once; D: -; DNA: TGTGCCAGCAGTGGTAATAATTCACCCCTCCACTTT; CDR3: CASSGNNSPLHF
V: TRBV10-3; J: TRBJ2-1; length: 11; size: -; D: -; DNA: TGTGCCATCAGTGAGTCTTATGAGCAGTTCTTC; CDR3: CAISESYEQFF
V: TRBV6-5; J: TRBJ2-5; length: 15; size: -; D: -; DNA: TGTGCCAGCAGTTACTCGAAGCGTAGCCTCCTGGCCCAGTACTTC; CDR3: CASSYSKRSLLAQYF